This T cell receptor beta chain was identified during a study of CXCR3-negative and CXCR3-positive naive CD8 T cells. The germline CDR1 and CDR2 sequences are SGHTA and FQGNSA. The CDR3 runs 19 residues. UMI-labeled TRB cDNA libraries were prepared by 5' RACE. From its re-call of the 5' RACE reads, TCRdb lists each CDR3 protein once, without DNA. The record lists approximately 52,000 distinct CDR3 sequences, of which the ten most abundant hold 14% to 15%. The V and J genes are TRBV7-2 and TRBJ1-1. The sequence derives from a human donor in good health. Some clones in this sample may be carry-over from other donors' samples. The sequencing input was memory CD8+ T cells from blood. The CDR3 sequence is CASSSDRDGPSWGVTEAFF.